This T cell receptor beta chain is from a study of regulatory and conventional T cells in RAG deficiency (TCRdb year 2017). Notes on the research overall: To compare the diversity and composition of the repertoires of Treg, conventional CD4+ and CD8+ T cells between RAG-deficient patients and healthy controls, the study applied high-throughput TCR beta sequencing.

Broader findings and caveats from the paper: Rather than being bona fide Treg cells, the sorted CD25-high CD127-low cells in Omenn syndrome patients may represent peripherally activated cells. All patient T-cell subsets had shorter CDR3 lengths; Omenn syndrome patients showed >80% Treg-Tconv repertoire overlap at nucleotide and amino acid level. Unique TCR beta sequences from Treg cells were around 100-fold fewer in Omenn syndrome and CID/AS patients than controls, versus roughly 10-fold for other subsets. For some subjects, some analyses of T-cell subsets were not performed. Compared with control T-cell subpopulations, the RAG-deficient patients had markedly lower Shannon entropy and higher Simpson indices.

The library came from the immunoSEQ multiplex PCR assay. Rearranged TCR beta chain products were amplified from the genomic DNA of sorted T-cell subsets and were then sequenced. Turning to the authors' computational methods: Shannon entropy and Simpson indices were used to measure how diverse the repertoire of productive TCR beta rearrangements was. Clonal expansion was assessed using the summed frequency of the 100 most abundant productive TCR beta clonotypes among total reads. The TRB repertoires were evaluated with a self-reactivity index based on amino acid usage at CDR3beta positions 6 and 7. Two-way ANOVA was applied to the repertoire analyses, whereas Student t or Mann-Whitney tests were applied to the flow cytometric analyses. TCRdb obtained this table from immuneACCESS and retained in-frame rearrangements with V and J assigned. These tables miss some clones; where compared with another copy, unresolved V genes account for less than half of the shortfall, and the remainder is unexplained. V and J calls and clone size are copied from that table; D and trimming were computed from the DNA. The sample table contains 40,000 to 55,000 clones; only one count was recorded for 80% to 90% of them. The ten largest clones take up 0.51% of the sample.

Conventional CD4+ T cells were purified from blood as CD25-low CD127-high cells before genomic DNA extraction. Several healthy control donors were used as the comparison group for repertoire analyses. With regard to this clone: No antigen is known for it. Base qualities are missing; no much larger clone stands one base away.

These data also featured in a second study, about regulatory T cells. As the second paper documents: The multiplex PCR relied on 52 forward TRBV primers and 13 reverse TRBJ primers, and amplification bias was corrected through assay-based and computational methods. Repertoires from patients had restricted unique TRB V-J pairs and skewed V and J gene usage, with the strongest effect in regulatory T cells. Between CD3G-deficient patients and healthy controls, the study compared T-cell receptor beta repertoires in sorted regulatory T cells, conventional CD4+ T cells and CD8+ T cells. Ficoll density separation was used to isolate peripheral blood mononuclear cells. Rearranged TRB loci were amplified from genomic DNA by multiplex PCR within the immunoSEQ assay. Sequencing of the TRB amplicons was done on an Illumina HiSeq platform. Raw sequences were error-filtered and aligned to reference gene sequences by custom algorithms, then analyzed with the immunoSEQ online tools. Productive and nonproductive TRB rearrangement frequencies were evaluated among both unique and total sequences. For group comparisons, t tests, Mann-Whitney tests or two-way ANOVA were performed in Prism software.

Sample: CD4+ effector T cells sorted from blood. The origin of this receptor is a human donor in good health.

The CDR3 sequence is CASSLLSGGGEKLFF. The nucleotides are TGTGCCAGCAGCTTACTATCGGGAGGGGGTGAAAAACTGTTTTTT. Recombination linked TRBV5-6 to TRBJ1-4, and possibly TRBD1, on 6 matching bases. The germline V gene gives CDR1 as SGHDT and CDR2 as YYEEEE. The CDR3 sequence holds 15 residues, the cysteine and phenylalanine included. The entry retains the CDR3 DNA only, 45 bases that are in frame from base 1. V lost 2 bases and J lost 7 bases; the stretch between them is 15 bases long. The variable domain in full, with residues beyond the CDR3 obtained from the reference TRBV5-6 and TRBJ1-4 genes, is DAGVTQSPTHLIKTRGQQVTLRCSPKSGHDTVSWYQQALGQGPQFIFQYYEEEERQRGNFPDRFSGHQFPNYSSELNVNALLLGDSALYLCASSLLSGGGEKLFFGSGTQLSVL.